Presented here are 19 T cell receptor beta chains from one specimen sequenced in a study of CD8 T cell repertoires and HIV-1 epitope variants. Measured with immunoSEQ multiplex PCR; TCRdb has only the in-frame clones, and not every one. The sample contains under 100,000 clones, around 67% of which appear only once. The sequenced sample consisted of uncultured baseline CD8+ T cells from peripheral blood mononuclear cells (PBMCs). The receptors come from a male donor with HIV.

The genes are TRBV6-1 and TRBJ1-2, with no clear D. CDR3 length equals 12 residues. With 4 bases removed from V and 2 bases from J, the gap between germline ends came to 5 bases. CDR1 and CDR2 (germline): MNHNS, SASEGT. This chain's CDR3 is CASSAWNYGYTF. The CDR3 nucleotides read TGTGCCAGCAGTGCTTGGAACTATGGCTACACCTTC.

On this clone: This may come from a read error, since a much larger clone is one base off. The same CDR3 arises from other DNA sequences in this sample as well. The V and J genes are TRBV2 and TRBJ2-3; tentatively, D is TRBD2 (5 bases). The CDR3 is made up of 12 amino acids. The germline V and J ends were trimmed by 6 bases and 2 bases, with 6 bases remaining between them. Germline CDR1 reads SNHLY; CDR2 reads FYNNEI. CDR3 sequence reads: CASRGDTDTQYF. CDR3 nucleotides: TGTGCCAGCAGGGGAGACACAGATACGCAGTATTTT.

This chain uses TRBV7-9 with TRBJ2-2, with 9 bases fitting TRBD2. Germline V gives CDR1 SEHNR, CDR2 FQNEAQ (reference sequence). The CDR3 runs to 14 residues. Unmatched junction bases numbered 2, after V lost 4 bases and J lost 5 bases. The CDR3 protein is CASSSSGRTGELFF. As DNA, the CDR3 is TGTGCCAGCAGCTCAAGCGGGAGGACCGGGGAGCTGTTTTTT.

This clone was detected only once. The rearrangement uses TRBV28 and TRBJ1-1; D is unresolved. This CDR3 is 13 amino acids long. Per germline, CDR1 MDHEN and CDR2 SYDVKM. The V end lost 5 bases, the J end lost 5 bases, and 12 bases lay between the germline ends. CDR3 sequence: CASSVGRGTEAFF. The CDR3 bases are TGTGCCAGCAGTGTCGGGCGGGGAACTGAAGCTTTCTTT.

The chain couples TRBV12-5 to TRBJ2-3, with D hard to call. Germline assignment: CDR1 LGHNT and CDR2 FRNRAP. The V and J ends lost 5 bases and 1 base respectively, with 16 bases between them. The CDR3 is 16 residues long. CDR3 coding DNA: TGTGCTAGTGGTCGTAGTATACTGACTGGCACAGATACGCAGTATTTT. It specifies CASGRSILTGTDTQYF.

The chain couples TRBV28 to TRBJ1-3; the D is unclear. The CDR3 consists of 14 residues. Germline V gives CDR1 MDHEN, CDR2 SYDVKM. V was shortened by 6 bases and J by 0 bases, with 9 bases between the two germline ends. CDR3 loop: CASSGSSSGNTIYF. The CDR3 nucleotides read TGTGCCAGCAGCGGGTCTAGCTCTGGAAACACCATATATTTT. Full variable domain (missing parts from reference TRBV28 and TRBJ1-3): DVKVTQSSRYLVKRTGEKVFLECVQDMDHENMFWYRQDPGLGLRLIYFSYDVKMKEKGDIPEGYSVSREKKERFSLILESASTNQTSMYLCASSGSSSGNTIYFGEGSWLTVV.

The rearrangement joins TRBV14 to TRBJ2-1; 16 bases align to TRBD2. Germline V gene lookup returns CDR1 SGHDN and CDR2 FVKESK. CDR3 length equals 21 residues. The ends lost 0 bases at V and 3 bases at J; junction bases unmatched: 11. CDR3 in DNA: TGTGCCAGCAGCCAAGAATTTGCCGGGACTAGCGGGAGGGGTCTCTACAATGAGCAGTTCTTC. Amino acids: CASSQEFAGTSGRGLYNEQFF.

The chain uses TRBV5-1 and TRBJ2-3; no clear D gene. The CDR3 runs 15 residues. Germline CDR1 reads SGHRS; CDR2 reads YFSETQ. The V and J ends lost 0 bases and 5 bases respectively, with 13 bases between them. CDR3 sequence (DNA): TGCGCCAGCAGCTTGGAGGTGACGTTAGGAGATACGCAGTATTTT. Translated, it gives CASSLEVTLGDTQYF. Full variable domain (outside the CDR3, taken from reference TRBV5-1 and TRBJ2-3): KAGVTQTPRYLIKTRGQQVTLSCSPISGHRSVSWYQQTPGQGLQFLFEYFSETQRNKGNFPGRFSGRQFSNSRSEMNVSTLELGDSALYLCASSLEVTLGDTQYFGPGTRLTVL.

This clone was counted a few times. The chain couples TRBV7-8 to TRBJ1-6; D unresolved. The CDR3 runs to 13 residues. Germline CDR1 and CDR2: SGHVS and FQNEAQ. Trimming pared 6 bases from V and 6 bases from J, leaving 9 bases between. Here the CDR3 DNA reads TGTGCCAGCAGTGGAGTCCCTAATTCACCCCTCCACTTT. It codes for CASSGVPNSPLHF.

The rearrangement uses TRBV28 and TRBJ2-1; 9 nucleotides align to TRBD2. This CDR3 is built from 16 residues. V lost 6 bases and J lost 2; bases outside the gene matches: 8. Germline-derived CDR1 and CDR2 are MDHEN and SYDVKM. CDR3 bases: TGTGCCAGCAGGCCCCTAGCGGGACCCGCCTACAATGAGCAGTTCTTC. It yields the protein CASRPLAGPAYNEQFF.

There are a few counts of this clone. The CDR3 is CASTPTTGVLNEQFF. The CDR3 DNA reads TGCGCCAGCACCCCCACGACAGGGGTTCTCAATGAGCAGTTCTTC. The J gene is TRBJ2-1, the V gene TRBV5-1, with 8 bases lining up with TRBD1. This CDR3 contains 15 residues. Germline V CDR1 and CDR2: SGHRS, YFSETQ. Trimming took 6 bases from V and 6 from J; bases not matched to a gene: 11.

V and J are TRBV28 and TRBJ1-2; possibly TRBD1 for D (5 bases). CDR1 MDHEN and CDR2 SYDVKM come from the germline V gene. This CDR3 is 16 amino acids long. The V and J ends lost 5 bases and 9 bases respectively, with 25 bases between them. The CDR3 DNA reads TGTGCCAGCAGTCTCCCCGGGGCAGGGCTAGGCAATCGCTACACCTTC. Protein sequence: CASSLPGAGLGNRYTF.

This clone came up a few times. This chain joins TRBV29-1 and TRBJ1-1; D unresolved. Trimming shortened V by 3 bases and J by 4 bases, and 6 bases separated the two germline ends. CDR3 size: 11 residues. CDR1 is SQVTM and CDR2 is ANQGSEA in the germline V gene. CDR3 protein: CSVEGSTEAFF. CDR3 nucleotide sequence: TGCAGCGTTGAGGGCAGCACTGAAGCTTTCTTT.

The chain uses TRBV6-5 and TRBJ2-5; 10 bases line up with TRBD2. Germline loops: CDR1 MNHEY, CDR2 SVGAGI. The V gene end was trimmed by 8 bases and the J gene end by 6 bases; junction bases not matched to a gene: 6. The length of the CDR3 is 13 residues. CDR3 protein: CASEPSGSQTQYF. Written as DNA, the CDR3 is TGTGCCAGCGAGCCTAGCGGGAGTCAGACCCAGTACTTC.

The genes are TRBV6-1 and TRBJ1-5; D remains ambiguous. V was clipped by 6 bases and J by 3 bases, with 3 bases between them. The germline V gene has CDR1 MNHNS and CDR2 SASEGT. The CDR3 runs 11 residues. This CDR3 is CASRVNQPQHF. In DNA form, the CDR3 reads TGTGCCAGCAGGGTCAATCAGCCCCAGCATTTT.

The chain is built from TRBV28 and TRBJ2-7; TRBD1 matches 11 bases. The CDR3 is 15 residues long. The ends lost 5 bases at V and 6 bases at J; junction bases unmatched: 9. Germline assignment: CDR1 MDHEN and CDR2 SYDVKM. CDR3 bases: TGTGCCAGCAGTCATCCCGGGACAGGGGGAATCGAGCAGTACTTC. Its protein product is CASSHPGTGGIEQYF.

With regard to this clone: The junction shows a germline mismatch at one end, possibly a read error. The chain joins TRBV19 to TRBJ1-1; D uncertain. CDR1 is LNHDA, CDR2 SQIVND, per germline (reference sequence). The CDR3 extends over 12 amino acids. The CDR3, as DNA: TGTGCCAGTAGTACTCAGAACCCTGAAGCTTTCTTT. It codes for CASSTQNPEAFF. Full variable domain (missing parts from reference TRBV19 and TRBJ1-1): DGGITQSPKYLFRKEGQNVTLSCEQNLNHDAMYWYRQDPGQGLRLIYYSQIVNDFQKGDIAEGYSVSREKKESFPLTVTSAQKNPTAFYLCASSTQNPEAFFGQGTRLTVV.

The V call is TRBV6-1, the J call TRBJ2-7; 9 bases fit TRBD1. Germline-derived CDR1 and CDR2 are MNHNS and SASEGT. There are 15 residues in the CDR3. Trimming at V came to 5 bases and at J to 5 bases, leaving 10 bases not matched to a gene. DNA for the CDR3: TGTGCCAGCAGTCCAAACTCCGGGACAGGGAACGAGCAGTACTTC. It translates to CASSPNSGTGNEQYF.

J is TRBJ2-7 and V is TRBV28, with TRBD2 matching 9 bases. Germline trimming cut 6 bases from V and 4 bases from J; bases unmatched to any gene: 13. Germline CDR1 reads MDHEN; CDR2 reads SYDVKM. This CDR3 contains 16 residues. The CDR3, as DNA: TGTGCCAGCAGGGAGATGGCGGGAGGGCCGGCGTACGAGCAGTACTTC. This codes for CASREMAGGPAYEQYF.